This T cell receptor beta chain stems from a study of Graves' ophthalmopathy and Graves' hyperthyroidism (dated by TCRdb to 2017 to 2018). Notes on the research overall: Peripheral blood was collected before any treatment was given, at the time of initial diagnosis. The study used signatures of the TCR beta repertoire to tell Graves' ophthalmopathy apart from Graves' hyperthyroidism and to predict which patients would progress to ophthalmopathy. In total, approximately 130 blood samples were TCR-sequenced: some 43 ophthalmopathy, 80 or so hyperthyroidism and some 17 hyperthyroidism-to-ophthalmopathy patients. To explore V-J signatures that distinguish ophthalmopathy from hyperthyroidism, a discovery set of around 100 patients was enrolled, made up of around 44 with ophthalmopathy and around 57 with stable hyperthyroidism. The independent validation cohort included 20 or so hyperthyroidism patients plus 17 patients who later progressed from hyperthyroidism to ophthalmopathy. In more than 5 hyperthyroidism patients, the T-cell repertoire of thyroid tissue was compared with the T-cell repertoire of blood. Following sample collection, hyperthyroidism patients were given methimazole at a starting dose of 30 mg daily, and ophthalmopathy patients were given high-dose intravenous methylprednisolone. Results and caveats for the whole study, not just this receptor: In validation, the model predicted ophthalmopathy progression with roughly 68% sensitivity and roughly 72% specificity; some 13 predicted patients were CT-confirmed with GO in a median of about 6.2 months. No statistical method was used to predetermine the sample size, and group allocation was not hidden from the investigators. Most expanded thyroid clonotypes with a frequency above 0.001 also appeared in blood, which suggests that blood repertoires may reflect the immune response in the thyroid. Ophthalmopathy was separated from stable hyperthyroidism by the 13-signature model with roughly 87% sensitivity and around 81% specificity in cross-validation and with 80%/75% in the test set.

This clonotype was counted many times. Its antigen target is currently unknown. Base qualities are not recorded, but no much larger clone differs from it by a single base. Trimming leaves V shorter by 5 bases and J shorter by 0 bases, with the junction holding 5 bases beyond the gene matches. Via the germline V gene (reference sequence), CDR1 is GTSNPN and CDR2 SVGIG. CDR3 length: 14 amino acids, cysteine to phenylalanine. The CDR3 DNA has 42 bases and is translated from base 1. TCR beta CDR3 regions were amplified from RNA transcripts for repertoire sequencing. A first-round RT-PCR used HTBI primers with the Qiagen OneStep RT-PCR kit, followed by a second-round multiplex PCR, size selection and purification. Libraries were sequenced on an Illumina HiSeq2000 using paired-end 100 bp reads. The paper's data handling went like this. SOAPnuke was used to process the reads, removing any read that contained adapters or uncalled bases, had a mean Phred below 15, or lacked an exact match to the constant primer or identifier. COPE v1.2.5 was used to merge the high-quality paired reads. Each unique nucleotide sequence was defined as a clonotype, and clonotypes were aligned to IMGT TRB V, D and J references with MiTCR v1.1. Analysis was restricted to V-J combinations with a frequency above 0.0001, which covered 99.2% of repertoires. For each V-J combination, a TCR clonal expansion and chaos score was defined as the ratio of F50 clonal expansion to chaos observed in the TCRdist matrix. Welch's t-statistics and random forest were used to narrow the features down to over ten V-J combinations, which were then fed into a naive Bayes classifier. Thyroid-blood repertoire similarity was quantified with the Morisita-Horn index. In-frame beta chains were kept once TCRdb had trimmed the public reads at Q25 with fastp and called clones with MiXCR. CDR3 protein duplicates are merged, each entry listing the most common genes and DNA. The authors' filters were not applied to this entry. The sample records 340,000 or so distinct CDR3 sequences, roughly 17% of which are singletons. The top ten constitute more than 9% of the sample.

Patients with ophthalmopathy had moderately to severely active disease, with a Clinical Activity Score of 3 or more, a NOSPECS grade of 4 or more, and a disease duration of less than 3 months. Patients were excluded if they had other autoimmune diseases, uncontrolled infections, pregnancy or lactation. Clinical symptoms, serum thyroxine, TRAb, thyroid ultrasound and orbital computed tomography were used for diagnosis. Using Ficoll-Paque density gradient centrifugation, PBMCs were isolated from about 9.2 ml of fresh peripheral blood. Trizol reagent was used to extract the total RNA, and its quality was then checked on an Agilent 2100 Bioanalyzer.

This sequence uses TRBV30 and TRBJ2-7; 9 central nucleotides agree with TRBD1. Material: peripheral blood. The receptor's source is an adult man with Graves' ophthalmopathy. This receptor has the CDR3 CAWATGGSSYEQYF. The bases read TGTGCCTGGGCGACAGGGGGAAGCTCCTACGAGCAGTACTTC.